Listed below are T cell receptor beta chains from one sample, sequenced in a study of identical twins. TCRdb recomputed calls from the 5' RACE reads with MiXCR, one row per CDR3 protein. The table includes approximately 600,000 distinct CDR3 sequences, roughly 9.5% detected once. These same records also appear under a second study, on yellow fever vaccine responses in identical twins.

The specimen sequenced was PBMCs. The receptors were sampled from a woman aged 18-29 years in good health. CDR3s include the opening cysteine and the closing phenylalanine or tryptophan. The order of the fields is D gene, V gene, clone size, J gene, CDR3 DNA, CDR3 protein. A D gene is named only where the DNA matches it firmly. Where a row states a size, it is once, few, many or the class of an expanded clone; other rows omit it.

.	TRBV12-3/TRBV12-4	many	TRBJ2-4	TGTGCCAGCAGCCGGACAGCCGTGGGGAACATTCAGTACTTC	CASSRTAVGNIQYF
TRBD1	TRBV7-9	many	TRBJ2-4	TGTGCCAGCAGCTTAGGACAGGGGGGAAAAAACATTCAGTACTTC	CASSLGQGGKNIQYF
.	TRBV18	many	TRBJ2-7	TGTGCCAGCTCACCACCGAGCAGAACCTACGAGCAGTACTTC	CASSPPSRTYEQYF
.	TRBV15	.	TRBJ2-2	TGTGCCACCAGCAGACGGTGGGCAGGGAAAAACACCGGGGAGCTGTTTTTT	CATSRRWAGKNTGELFF
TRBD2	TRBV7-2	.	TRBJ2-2	TGTGCCAGCAGAAAAATAGCGGGATATACCGGGGAGCTGTTTTTT	CASRKIAGYTGELFF
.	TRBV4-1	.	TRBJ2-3	TGCGCCAGCAGCCAAGGGGGCGTCAACTTAGCAGATACGCAGTATTTT	CASSQGGVNLADTQYF
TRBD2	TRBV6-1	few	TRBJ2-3	TGTGCCAGTGCTCGGGAGGGCAGCACAGATACGCAGTATTTT	CASAREGSTDTQYF
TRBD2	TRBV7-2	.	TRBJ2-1	TGTGCCAGCAGCCGAGAACTAGCGGGGGGGGGAGAGCAGTTCTTC	CASSRELAGGGEQFF
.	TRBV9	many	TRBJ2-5	TGTGCCAGCAGCGTAGGTCCCAGGCCTGTTGGGGGAGAGACCCAGTACTTC	CASSVGPRPVGGETQYF
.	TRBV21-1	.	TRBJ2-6	TGTGCCAGCAGCAAATGCAGAGCTGGGGCAGGGGACCCCTCTGGGGCCAACGTCCTGACTTTC	CASSKCRAGAGDPSGANVLTF
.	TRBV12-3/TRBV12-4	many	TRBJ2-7	TGTGCCAGCAGCCACTCGGCCTACGAGCAGTACTTC	CASSHSAYEQYF